These 20 T cell receptor beta chains share one sample of origin, sequenced in a study of shared clonotypes between healthy human individuals. As defined, naive CD8 cells were CD45RO-negative and positively selected for CCR7, with terminally differentiated effector memory CD45RA+ cells excluded. Sequencing used immunoSEQ multiplex PCR; TCRdb keeps in-frame clones, though not all of them. The data contain hundreds of thousands of clones, 90% to 95% of them seen just once; the ten biggest clones take up around 24%. The sample consisted of naive CD8+ T cells sorted from blood. These receptors were collected from a man aged 30 to 39 in good health.

This chain connects TRBV30 to TRBJ2-7; possibly TRBD1 or TRBD2 for D (6 bases each). Germline assignment: CDR1 GTSNPN and CDR2 SVGIG (reference sequence). The CDR3 loop spans 14 amino acids. The ends were cut back, 8 bases at V and 4 bases at J, with 21 bases in the middle. The CDR3 region has the DNA TGTGCCCGCCTCGGGGGAGAGGGGGGTTACGAGCAGTACTTC. Amino acid sequence: CARLGGEGGYEQYF.

The J gene is TRBJ2-7, the V gene TRBV30; D gene ambiguous. Germline CDR1 is GTSNPN and CDR2 is SVGIG (reference sequence). CDR3 length: 13 residues. Deletions cut 0 bases from V and 4 bases from J, with 10 bases between. The CDR3 protein is CAWSVRVGYEQYF. CDR3 in DNA: TGTGCCTGGAGTGTACGAGTAGGATACGAGCAGTACTTC.

The J gene is TRBJ2-1, the V gene TRBV15; D is unclear. In germline, CDR1 is LNHNV, CDR2 YYDKDF (reference sequence). This CDR3 is built from 13 residues. V was clipped by 5 bases and J by 8 bases, with 13 bases between them. The CDR3 nucleotides are TGTGCCACCAGCTGGACGGGTGAGGATGAGCAGTTCTTC. Encoded protein: CATSWTGEDEQFF.

V is TRBV5-1 and J is TRBJ2-7, with 8 positions matching TRBD1. The V gene end was trimmed by 4 bases and the J gene end by 4 bases; junction bases not matched to a gene: 10. Germline loops: CDR1 SGHRS, CDR2 YFSETQ. The CDR3 is 15 residues long. This CDR3 is CASSLPDRGLYEQYF. The CDR3 nucleotides read TGCGCCAGCAGCCTGCCCGACAGGGGCCTTTACGAGCAGTACTTC.

This clone was recorded once. V and J are TRBV30 and TRBJ2-6; no clear D. Germline CDR1 reads GTSNPN; CDR2 reads SVGIG (reference sequence). V lost 0 bases, J lost 3 bases, and 18 bases lay in between. The CDR3 is 18 residues long. CDR3 loop: CAWSVRTHDRFGANVLTF. CDR3 DNA: TGTGCCTGGAGTGTTAGGACGCATGACCGTTTTGGGGCCAACGTCCTGACTTTC.

CDR3 nucleotides: TGTGCCAGCAGCTTAGATAACACTGAAGCTTTCTTT. This codes for CASSLDNTEAFF. The chain has TRBV7-2 and TRBJ1-1; no clear D. The CDR3 covers 12 residues. Germline-derived CDR1 and CDR2 are SGHTA and FQGNSA. V dropped 1 base and J dropped 2 bases, with 2 bases sitting between them.

V and J are TRBV28 and TRBJ2-5, with TRBD2 identical over 7 bases. J lost 4 bases, V lost 1 base, and 6 bases had no gene match. The CDR3 has 15 amino acids. Germline CDR1 MDHEN, CDR2 SYDVKM. CDR3 residues: CASSLFAGVGETQYF. The CDR3 nucleotides are TGTGCCAGCAGTTTATTTGCGGGAGTTGGAGAGACCCAGTACTTC.

A word on this clone: Distinct nucleotide sequences in the sample also encode this CDR3. The V and J genes are TRBV10-2 and TRBJ2-7; D perhaps matches TRBD2 (6 bases). Germline V gene data show CDR1 as WSHSY and CDR2 as SAAADI. Trimming shortened V by 5 bases and J by 4 bases, and 15 bases separated the two germline ends. The CDR3 length is 14 residues. The CDR3 reads CASSPGTFGYEQYF. In nucleotides, the CDR3 is TGCGCCAGCAGTCCTGGGACTTTTGGTTACGAGCAGTACTTC.

This clone was observed a single time. Different DNA sequences within this sample yield the same CDR3. This rearrangement joins TRBV9 to TRBJ2-7, with 8 nucleotides matching TRBD2. J gave up 2 bases and V 0 bases, and 4 bases lay outside the gene matches. This CDR3 region has 15 residues. Germline CDR1 and CDR2: SGDLS and YYNGEE. The CDR3 nucleotides are TGTGCCAGCAGCGTAGCAAGCGGGAGTACCTACGAGCAGTACTTC. It encodes CASSVASGSTYEQYF.

In DNA, the CDR3 is TGTGCCAGCAGTTACTCGGTAGGAAGCGAGCAGTACTTC. Translated, it gives CASSYSVGSEQYF. This chain connects TRBV6-5 to TRBJ2-7; the D is unclear. The CDR3 contains 13 residues. Germline CDR1 reads MNHEY; CDR2 reads SVGAGI. The V gene lost 0 bases and the J gene lost 6 bases, with 9 bases spanning the gap.

V is TRBV19 and J is TRBJ2-3; the D gene is possibly TRBD2 (6 bases). CDR1 LNHDA and CDR2 SQIVND come from the germline V gene (reference sequence). Trimming shortened V by 5 bases and J by 6 bases, and 21 bases separated the two germline ends. There are 16 residues in the CDR3. DNA of the CDR3: TGTGCCAGTAGTGAATCCCCCTCTAGCGCGGGCGATACGCAGTATTTT. Its translation is CASSESPSSAGDTQYF.

This clone was picked up one time. At the DNA level, this CDR3 is encoded by other sequences in the same sample as well. V gene TRBV5-6 combines with J gene TRBJ2-7; D is ambiguous. Trimming cost V 0 bases and J 5 bases, with 3 bases left between them. The V gene's germline CDR1 is SGHDT and CDR2 YYEEEE. The CDR3 covers 11 residues. The CDR3 bases are TGTGCCAGCAGCTTGGGTCACGAGCAGTACTTC. Its protein is CASSLGHEQYF. Drawing the rest from reference TRBV5-6 and TRBJ2-7, the complete variable domain is DAGVTQSPTHLIKTRGQQVTLRCSPKSGHDTVSWYQQALGQGPQFIFQYYEEEERQRGNFPDRFSGHQFPNYSSELNVNALLLGDSALYLCASSLGHEQYFGPGTRLTVT.

The chain couples TRBV7-9 to TRBJ2-3; D is undetermined. Looked up from germline, CDR1 is SEHNR and CDR2 is FQNEAQ (reference sequence). This CDR3 is 12 amino acids long. V shed 5 bases and J shed 6 bases, with 9 bases lying between them. The CDR3 sequence: CASSTPPDTQYF. The CDR3 coding sequence is TGTGCCAGCAGCACCCCCCCGGATACGCAGTATTTT.

This clone was seen just once. This chain joins TRBV5-1 and TRBJ2-1, with 7 bases matching TRBD2. Germline loops: CDR1 SGHRS, CDR2 YFSETQ. V was clipped by 3 bases and J by 1 base; unmatched bases: 10. The CDR3 covers 17 residues. The DNA of the CDR3 is TGCGCCAGCAGCTCCCTACTGGCGGGAGAATCCTACAATGAGCAGTTCTTC. Amino acids: CASSSLLAGESYNEQFF.

The CDR3 loop is CASTRQGHYEQYF. CDR3 sequence (DNA): TGTGCCAGTACTCGGCAGGGGCACTACGAGCAGTACTTC. The J gene is TRBJ2-7, the V gene TRBV19; TRBD1 might be the D (6 bases). V lost 7 bases to trimming and J lost 3 bases, with 13 bases between them. The CDR3 runs 13 residues. Germline V lookup: CDR1 LNHDA, CDR2 SQIVND (reference sequence).

This clone appeared once. A read error is the likely source, as a far larger clone sits one nucleotide away. The rearrangement links TRBV11-3 to TRBJ2-1, with 11 bases lining up with TRBD1. The CDR3 extends over 17 amino acids. Per the germline V gene, CDR1 is SGHNT and CDR2 is YENEEA. CDR3 sequence reads: CASSKRTGGPGDNKQFF. CDR3 coding DNA: TGTGCCAGCAGCAAGCGGACAGGGGGCCCGGGGGACAATAAGCAGTTCTTC.

As to this clone: Other DNA sequences in this sample translate to the same CDR3. The V gene is TRBV11-2, the J gene TRBJ2-7; D uncertain. V lost 6 bases and J 1 base, leaving 7 bases between the germline ends. The CDR3 totals 12 residues. Germline loops: CDR1 SGHAT, CDR2 FQNNGV. The CDR3 loop is CASSSNSYEQYF. In nucleotides, the CDR3 is TGTGCCAGCAGTTCGAATTCCTACGAGCAGTACTTC.

J is TRBJ2-7 and V is TRBV6-1, with TRBD2 identical over 9 bases. The CDR3 consists of 15 residues. V gave up 5 bases and J gave up 4 bases; unmatched junction bases: 9. CDR1 MNHNS and CDR2 SASEGT come from the germline V gene. CDR3 region: CASSLELAGVYEQYF. Here the CDR3 DNA reads TGTGCCAGCAGTCTAGAGTTAGCGGGAGTATACGAGCAGTACTTC.

V is TRBV21-1 and J is TRBJ2-2; TRBD2 reflects the table's D call only, with no check against the DNA. TRBV21-1 is described as a pseudogene. The CDR3 loop spans 17 amino acids. This CDR3 reads CASSKSFRGLTSGELFF. CDR3 bases: TGTGCCAGCAGCAAGAGTTTTAGAGGGCTCACTTCCGGGGAGCTGTTTTTT.

The CDR3 protein is CASSLEGPGDKETQYF. The CDR3, as DNA: TGTGCCAGCAGCTTAGAAGGCCCAGGGGATAAAGAGACCCAGTACTTC. The J gene is TRBJ2-5, the V gene TRBV7-8, with D perhaps matching TRBD1 (6 bases). The V and J ends lost 1 base and 3 bases respectively, with 15 bases between them. In germline, CDR1 is SGHVS, CDR2 FQNEAQ. The CDR3 sequence is 16 residues long.